This TCR beta chain was recovered during a study of T cells in Graves' hyperthyroidism and ophthalmopathy. V dropped 4 bases and J dropped 4 bases, with 7 bases sitting between them. The length of the CDR3 is 12 residues. The germline V gene encodes CDR1 SGHRS and CDR2 YFSETQ. Study findings and constraints: Blood also held most thyroid clonotypes expanded beyond 0.001.

This clonotype was counted at least ten times. The antigen is undetermined. Amplification of TCR beta CDR3 regions was performed using RNA transcripts as template. TCR CDR3 underwent first-round RT-PCR with the HTBI primer set. Each CDR3 protein gets one entry after TCRdb re-called the multiplex PCR reads with MiXCR. The repertoire holds about 350,000 distinct CDR3 sequences, with 11% to 15% as singletons. The sequenced material came from blood. This chain connects TRBV5-1 to TRBJ2-3; D uncertain. This receptor was taken from a woman aged 25-40 years with Graves' hyperthyroidism. The chain's CDR3 is CASSPMADTQYF. The CDR3 DNA reads TGCGCCAGCAGCCCCATGGCAGATACGCAGTATTTT.